This record concerns one TCR beta chain sequence. This clone was observed a few times. Its antigen is currently not known. No clone much larger than this one lies a single base away; base qualities are absent. The sample has other DNA sequences that encode this CDR3 too. From a lookup of the germline V gene (reference sequence), CDR1 and CDR2 are SEHNR and FQNEAQ. The CDR3 covers 14 residues, taking in both the cysteine and the phenylalanine. CDR3 DNA only is kept here, 42 bases in frame from base 1. Trimming at the junction amounts to 3 bases on V and 4 bases on J, and the germline ends lie 10 bases apart. The entire amount of isolated RNA was reverse transcribed using the High Capacity cDNA Reverse Transcription Kit, so the sequenced TCRB transcripts were expressed ones. Deep immunoSEQ sequencing was applied to naive, central memory and regulatory T cell samples, giving an average of about 3.57 million total reads per sample. After sorted cells were lysed in RLT buffer, RNA was extracted with DNase-treated RNeasy Micro or Mini kits, with the choice depending on cell number. To prevent cross-contamination, each cell subset was processed individually, whereas patient and healthy donor samples were processed jointly. The immunoSEQ multiplex PCR was used to amplify TCRB sequences from cDNA, yielding 87-bp fragments that span the CDR3 region. The amplicons were sequenced using the Illumina HiSeq platform. In the source study's methods: PCR bias was computationally corrected using synthetic template baselines, reads within Hamming distance 2 were collapsed, and singletons that could not be merged were discarded. Reads were aligned against IMGT to assign V, D and J genes, CDR3 length and insertions or deletions at six rearrangement sites. Within each subset, clonotype counts were normalized to sorted cell number, and only after that were true diversity and Gini coefficients computed with the tcR R package. Repertoire sharing was quantified using the overlap coefficient calculated on TCRB nucleotide sequences. The table comes from immuneACCESS by way of TCRdb, which keeps in-frame sequences with V and J called. Part of the clones is missing from these tables; in studies checked, under half for an unresolved V gene and the rest for unknown reasons. V and J calls and clone size are as listed in that table; D and trimming were resolved from the DNA. In this sample the table shows some 270,000 clones, 8% of which occur a single time. Of the sample, over 0.8% falls within the top ten clones.

This sample was taken from a study of beta chain features in type 1 diabetes (dated by TCRdb to 2017 to 2018). A note on the overall study: Mean age, gender distribution, total cell number and subset yield were not different between patients and healthy donors. Across all samples, around 100 million sorted cells were examined, and cell number per subset correlated strongly with RNA yield. In the study, recently diagnosed type 1 diabetes patients and matched healthy donors were compared on the TCRB repertoires of their sorted circulating CD4+ T cell subsets. Naive and central memory subsets were obtained from all 30 or so donors, but regulatory and stem cell-like memory subsets were isolated from only 8 patients and roughly 8 healthy donors. Broad study findings and their caveats: Type 1 diabetes patients showed a moderate but significant shortening of TCRB CDR3 length in all four CD4+ subsets. Because cDNA rather than genomic DNA was sequenced, highly expressing activated cells could have been over-represented, although no difference in activation and CD3 levels was found between groups. Because the HLA sub-analyses included only small numbers of individuals, any influence of HLA type on TCRB rearrangement was left unresolved. Shorter templates might be favored by PCR, yet because patient and control samples were amplified and corrected together, any such skew would affect both groups equally. At VDJ recombination sites, type 1 diabetes patients had fewer insertions and more deleted nucleotides, which implies abnormalities in thymic rearrangement. Naive, central memory and regulatory TCRB repertoires appeared more similar among patients than among healthy donors.

From each donor, a single peripheral blood sample of roughly 0.11 L on average was drawn into heparinised tubes. A BD FACSAria II and a panel including CD45RO, CCR7, CD25, CD127, CD95 and CD27 were used to sort naive, central memory, regulatory and stem cell-like memory CD4+ T cells. A purity above 98% was achieved for all sorted populations. PBMCs were isolated immediately by Lymphoprep density gradient centrifugation and stained directly without culture. So that batch effects would be minimized, each experiment stained and sorted samples in pairs, pairing one healthy donor with one patient. The sequenced sample consisted of central memory CD4+ T cells from blood. The rearrangement joined TRBV7-9 to TRBJ1-5; TRBD1 is possibly the D segment (6 matching bases). The TCR originated in a woman under 30 in good health. The nucleotides read TGTGCCAGCAGCTTCGGCACAGGGAATCAGCCCCAGCATTTT. This translates into CASSFGTGNQPQHF. Supplemented by the reference TRBV7-9 and TRBJ1-5 proteins around the CDR3, the complete variable domain is DTGVSQNPRHKITKRGQNVTFRCDPISEHNRLYWYRQTLGQGPEFLTYFQNEAQLEKSRLLSDRFSAERPKGSFSTLEIQRTEQGDSAMYLCASSFGTGNQPQHFGDGTRLSIL.